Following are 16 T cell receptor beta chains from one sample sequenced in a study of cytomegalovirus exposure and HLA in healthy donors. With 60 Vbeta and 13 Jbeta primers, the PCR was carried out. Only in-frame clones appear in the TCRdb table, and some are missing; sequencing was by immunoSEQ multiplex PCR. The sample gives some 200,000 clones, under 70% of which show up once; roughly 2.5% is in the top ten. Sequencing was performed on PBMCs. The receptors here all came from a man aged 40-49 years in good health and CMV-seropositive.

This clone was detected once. The CDR3 nucleotides read TGTGCCAGCAGCTTAAGGGTCCCCAGGGGCGAGCAGTACTTC. Translated, it gives CASSLRVPRGEQYF. The gene calls are TRBV7-2 and TRBJ2-7; TRBD1 might be the D (6 bases). CDR1 SGHTA and CDR2 FQGNSA come from the germline V gene. Trimming took off 2 bases at V and 6 bases at J, with 14 bases between the two ends. This CDR3 has 14 residues.

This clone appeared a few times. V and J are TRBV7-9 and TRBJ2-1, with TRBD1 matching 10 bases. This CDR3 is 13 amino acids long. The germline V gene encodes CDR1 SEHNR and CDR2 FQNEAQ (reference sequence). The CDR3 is CAARGTGVNEQFF. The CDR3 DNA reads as TGTGCGGCAAGGGGGACAGGGGTCAATGAGCAGTTCTTC.

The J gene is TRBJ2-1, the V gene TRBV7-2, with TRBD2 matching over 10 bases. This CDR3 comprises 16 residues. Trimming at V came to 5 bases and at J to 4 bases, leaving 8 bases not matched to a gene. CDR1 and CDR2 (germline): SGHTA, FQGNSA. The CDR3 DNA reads TGTGCCAGCAGCCCCTGGACTAGCGGTACTTACAATGAGCAGTTCTTC. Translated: CASSPWTSGTYNEQFF.

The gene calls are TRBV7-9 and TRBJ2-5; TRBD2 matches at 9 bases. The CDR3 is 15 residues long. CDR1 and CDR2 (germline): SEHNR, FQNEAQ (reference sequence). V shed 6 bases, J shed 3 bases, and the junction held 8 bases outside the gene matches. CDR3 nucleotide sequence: TGTGCCAGCAGGACCAAGACTAGCGGAGAAGAGACCCAGTACTTC. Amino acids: CASRTKTSGEETQYF.

This chain's CDR3 is CASSRFRTGDPWGYGYTF. The DNA of the CDR3 is TGTGCCAGCAGCCGGTTTAGGACAGGCGACCCCTGGGGTTATGGCTACACCTTC. The chain carries TRBV14 and TRBJ1-2, with TRBD1 matching over 7 bases. The trim removed 4 bases at V and 5 bases at J, leaving 19 bases unmatched. CDR1 is SGHDN and CDR2 is FVKESK in the germline V gene. The CDR3 covers 18 residues.

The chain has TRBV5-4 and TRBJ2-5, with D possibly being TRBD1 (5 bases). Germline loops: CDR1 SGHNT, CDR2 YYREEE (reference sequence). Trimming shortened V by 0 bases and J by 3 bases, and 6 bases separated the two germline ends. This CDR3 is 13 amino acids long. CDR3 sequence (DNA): TGTGCCAGCAGCTTGGGGGGCGAAGAGACCCAGTACTTC. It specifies CASSLGGEETQYF.

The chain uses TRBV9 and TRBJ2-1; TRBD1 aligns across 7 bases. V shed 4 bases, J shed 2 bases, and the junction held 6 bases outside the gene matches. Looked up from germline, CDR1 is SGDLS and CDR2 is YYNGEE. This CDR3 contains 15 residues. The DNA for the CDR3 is TGTGCCAGCAGCTTGCGACAGGGAACCTACAATGAGCAGTTCTTC. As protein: CASSLRQGTYNEQFF.

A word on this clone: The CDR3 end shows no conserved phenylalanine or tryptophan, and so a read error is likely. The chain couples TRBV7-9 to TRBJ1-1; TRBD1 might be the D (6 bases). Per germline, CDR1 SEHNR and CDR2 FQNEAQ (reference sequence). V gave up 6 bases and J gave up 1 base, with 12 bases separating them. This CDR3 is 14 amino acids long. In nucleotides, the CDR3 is TGTGCCAGCAGTCCCGGGGGGGCGAACACTGAAGCTTTCCTT. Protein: CASSPGGANTEAFL.

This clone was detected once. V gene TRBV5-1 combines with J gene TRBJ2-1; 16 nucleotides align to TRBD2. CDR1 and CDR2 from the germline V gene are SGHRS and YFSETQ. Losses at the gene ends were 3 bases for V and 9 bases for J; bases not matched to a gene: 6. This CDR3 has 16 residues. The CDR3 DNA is TGCGCCAGCAGCTACGGGACTAGCGGGGGGGCGGGTGAGCAGTTCTTC. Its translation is CASSYGTSGGAGEQFF.

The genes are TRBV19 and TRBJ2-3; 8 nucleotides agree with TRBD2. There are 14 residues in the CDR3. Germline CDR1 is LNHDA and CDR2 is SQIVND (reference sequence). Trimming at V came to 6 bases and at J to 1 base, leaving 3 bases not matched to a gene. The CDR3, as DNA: TGTGCCAGTAGACAAGCGGGGGGCACAGATACGCAGTATTTT. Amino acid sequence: CASRQAGGTDTQYF.

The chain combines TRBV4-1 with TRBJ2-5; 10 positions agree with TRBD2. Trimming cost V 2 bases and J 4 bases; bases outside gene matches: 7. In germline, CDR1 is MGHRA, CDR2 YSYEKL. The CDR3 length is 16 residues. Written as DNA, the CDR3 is TGCGCCAGCAGCCAACCCCTAGCGGGGGTAGGAGAGACCCAGTACTTC. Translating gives CASSQPLAGVGETQYF.

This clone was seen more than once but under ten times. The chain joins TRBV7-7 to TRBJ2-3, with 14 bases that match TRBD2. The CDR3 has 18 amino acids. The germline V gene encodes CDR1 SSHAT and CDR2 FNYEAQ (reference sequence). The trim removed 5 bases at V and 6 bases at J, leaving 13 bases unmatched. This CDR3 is CASSHGLAGGSGGDTQYF. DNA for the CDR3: TGTGCCAGCAGCCATGGACTAGCGGGGGGATCCGGCGGCGATACGCAGTATTTT.

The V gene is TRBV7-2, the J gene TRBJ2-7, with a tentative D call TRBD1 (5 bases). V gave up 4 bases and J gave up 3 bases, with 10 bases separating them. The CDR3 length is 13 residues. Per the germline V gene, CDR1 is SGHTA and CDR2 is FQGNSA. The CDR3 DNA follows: TGTGCCAGCAGCTCACAGGTTCTCTACGAGCAGTACTTC. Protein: CASSSQVLYEQYF.

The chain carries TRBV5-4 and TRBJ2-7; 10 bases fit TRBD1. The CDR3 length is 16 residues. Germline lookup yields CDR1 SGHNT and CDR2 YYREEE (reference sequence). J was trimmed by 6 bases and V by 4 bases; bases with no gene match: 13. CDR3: CASSQWDRGRSGEQYF. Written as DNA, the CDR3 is TGTGCCAGCAGCCAGTGGGACAGGGGAAGAAGCGGCGAGCAGTACTTC.

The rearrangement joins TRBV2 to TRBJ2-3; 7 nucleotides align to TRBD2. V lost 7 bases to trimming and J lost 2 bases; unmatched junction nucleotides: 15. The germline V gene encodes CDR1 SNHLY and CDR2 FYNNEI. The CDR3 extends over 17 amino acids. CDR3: CASTEGKKAGFTDTQYF. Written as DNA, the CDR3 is TGTGCCAGCACCGAGGGGAAGAAAGCGGGGTTCACAGATACGCAGTATTTT.

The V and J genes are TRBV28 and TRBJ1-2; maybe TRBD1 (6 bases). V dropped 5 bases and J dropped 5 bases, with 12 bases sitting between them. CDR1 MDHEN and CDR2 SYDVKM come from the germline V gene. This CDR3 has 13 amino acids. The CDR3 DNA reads TGTGCCAGCAGTCAGGGGAGGGGGTATGGCTACACCTTC. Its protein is CASSQGRGYGYTF.